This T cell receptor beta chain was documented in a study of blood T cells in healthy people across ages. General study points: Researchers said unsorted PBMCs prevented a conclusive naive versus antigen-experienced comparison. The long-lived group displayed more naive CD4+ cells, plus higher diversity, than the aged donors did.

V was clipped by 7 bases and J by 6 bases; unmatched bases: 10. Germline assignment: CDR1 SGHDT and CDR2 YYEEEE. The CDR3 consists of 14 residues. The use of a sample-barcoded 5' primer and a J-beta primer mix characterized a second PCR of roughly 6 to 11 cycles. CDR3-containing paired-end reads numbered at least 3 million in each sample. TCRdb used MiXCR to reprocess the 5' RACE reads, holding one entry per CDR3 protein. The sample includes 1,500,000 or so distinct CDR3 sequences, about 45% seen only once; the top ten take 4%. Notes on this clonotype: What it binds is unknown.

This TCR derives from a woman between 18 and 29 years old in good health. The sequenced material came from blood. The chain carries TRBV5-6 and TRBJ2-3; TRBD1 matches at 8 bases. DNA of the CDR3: TGTGCCAGCTGCTGGCAGGGGGCAGCGGATACGCAGTATTTT. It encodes CASCWQGAADTQYF. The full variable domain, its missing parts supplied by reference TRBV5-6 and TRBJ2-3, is DAGVTQSPTHLIKTRGQQVTLRCSPKSGHDTVSWYQQALGQGPQFIFQYYEEEERQRGNFPDRFSGHQFPNYSSELNVNALLLGDSALYLCASCWQGAADTQYFGPGTRLTVL.